What follows are 10 T cell receptor beta chains derived from one specimen sequenced in a study of shared clonotypes between healthy human individuals. The naive CD8 fraction comprised CD45RO-negative cells positively selected for CCR7 and excluded terminally differentiated effector memory CD45RA+ cells. Some clones are missing from TCRdb's copy, which holds only in-frame ones; the method was immunoSEQ multiplex PCR. Here the sample spans about 2 million clones, approximately 95% being singletons. The sample comprised naive CD8+ T cells sorted from blood. The receptor set was obtained from a young man in good health.

J is TRBJ2-1 and V is TRBV7-9, with D maybe TRBD2 (5 bases). Trimming pared 0 bases from V and 12 bases from J, leaving 12 bases between. The CDR3 is 13 amino acids. Germline V lookup: CDR1 SEHNR, CDR2 FQNEAQ (reference sequence). The CDR3 spells CASSLAQGSGQFF. The CDR3 DNA sequence: TGTGCCAGCAGCTTAGCGCAAGGGAGCGGGCAGTTCTTC. Full variable domain (rest looked up from reference TRBV7-9 and TRBJ2-1): DTGVSQNPRHKITKRGQNVTFRCDPISEHNRLYWYRQTLGQGPEFLTYFQNEAQLEKSRLLSDRFSAERPKGSFSTLEIQRTEQGDSAMYLCASSLAQGSGQFFGPGTRLTVL.

CDR3 nucleotide sequence: TGTGCCAGCAGCGCCCCCGACCAAGCCTACGAGCAGTACTTC. This encodes CASSAPDQAYEQYF. This chain uses TRBV13 with TRBJ2-7; D unclear. The germline V gene encodes CDR1 PRHDT and CDR2 FYEKMQ (reference sequence). This CDR3 region has 14 residues. V gave up 5 bases and J gave up 2 bases, with 13 bases separating them. Based on the CDR3 plus reference TRBV13 and TRBJ2-7, the full variable domain is AAGVIQSPRHLIKEKRETATLKCYPIPRHDTVYWYQQGPGQDPQFLISFYEKMQSDKGSIPDRFSAQQFSDYHSELNMSSLELGDSALYFCASSAPDQAYEQYFGPGTRLTVT.

The chain has TRBV13 and TRBJ2-7; no reliable D call. The germline gives CDR1 PRHDT, CDR2 FYEKMQ (reference sequence). V lost 6 bases, J lost 2 bases, and 11 bases lay in between. CDR3 size: 13 residues. The CDR3 DNA reads as TGTGCCAGCAGGGCCGGGCCCGCCTACGAGCAGTACTTC. Protein sequence: CASRAGPAYEQYF.

This chain joins TRBV6-1 and TRBJ1-6; maybe TRBD1 (5 bases). This CDR3 has 16 residues. Trimming took off 1 base at V and 8 bases at J, with 15 bases between the two ends. Germline lookup yields CDR1 MNHNS and CDR2 SASEGT. CDR3 nucleotides: TGTGCCAGCAGTGAAGAGTGGGGAGGGGCGGATTCACCCCTCCACTTT. Protein product: CASSEEWGGADSPLHF.

The chain couples TRBV2 to TRBJ2-7, with TRBD2 matching over 7 bases. This CDR3 contains 15 residues. The V gene's germline CDR1 is SNHLY and CDR2 FYNNEI. V was clipped by 1 base and J by 3 bases; unmatched bases: 6. The CDR3 sequence is CASSEEREGIYEQYF. The CDR3 DNA follows: TGTGCCAGCAGTGAAGAAAGGGAGGGCATCTACGAGCAGTACTTC.

The CDR3 DNA is TGTGCCAGCAGTGAAAATAGGCTAGCGGCTTTTCAAGAGACCCAGTACTTC. Translation gives CASSENRLAAFQETQYF. The V gene is TRBV2, the J gene TRBJ2-5; 7 bases align to TRBD2. This CDR3 contains 17 residues. Losses at the gene ends were 2 bases for V and 2 bases for J; bases not matched to a gene: 11. The germline gives CDR1 SNHLY, CDR2 FYNNEI.

A remark on this clone: The same CDR3 can be traced to other DNA sequences in this sample. The chain combines TRBV19 with TRBJ2-7, with 9 bases fitting TRBD1. The CDR3 length is 14 residues. CDR1 and CDR2 (germline): LNHDA, SQIVND (reference sequence). Losses at the gene ends were 3 bases for V and 2 bases for J; bases not matched to a gene: 2. The CDR3 sequence is CASSMGTGTYEQYF. CDR3 DNA sequence: TGTGCCAGTAGTATGGGGACAGGGACCTACGAGCAGTACTTC.

The chain recombines TRBV5-4 with TRBJ2-7; no clear D gene. The germline V and J ends were trimmed by 1 base and 3 bases, with 8 bases remaining between them. Germline V gives CDR1 SGHNT, CDR2 YYREEE (reference sequence). This CDR3 spans 13 amino acids. The CDR3 coding sequence is TGTGCCAGCAGCTTGCCGGATGGCTACGAGCAGTACTTC. Translating gives CASSLPDGYEQYF.

The chain has TRBV2 and TRBJ2-1; 12 bases are a match to TRBD2. Germline V gene sequence: CDR1 SNHLY, CDR2 FYNNEI. With 5 bases clipped from V and 0 bases from J, the junction kept 5 bases outside the gene matches. This CDR3 comprises 17 residues. In nucleotides, the CDR3 is TGTGCCAGCAGTTTTCTGACTAGCGGGAGCTCCTACAATGAGCAGTTCTTC. The encoded protein is CASSFLTSGSSYNEQFF.

The DNA of the CDR3 is TGTGCCAGCAGTTACTCGAACCGGGAGCTGTTTTTT. It codes for CASSYSNRELFF. The genes are TRBV6-5 and TRBJ2-2; D gene unclear. The germline V gene has CDR1 MNHEY and CDR2 SVGAGI. The V and J ends lost 0 bases and 9 bases respectively, with 5 bases between them. The CDR3 runs 12 residues.